The 30 T cell receptor beta chains listed next were all sequenced from one sample in a study of cytomegalovirus exposure and HLA in healthy donors. The PCR was carried out with 60 Vbeta primers and 13 Jbeta primers. Some clones are missing from TCRdb's copy, which holds only in-frame ones; the method was immunoSEQ multiplex PCR. The table includes about 160,000 clones, approximately 81% detected once. The material sequenced was PBMCs. The receptors stem from a woman aged 25 to 39 in good health and CMV-seropositive.

The rearrangement joins TRBV15 to TRBJ2-1; D possibly corresponds to TRBD1 (5 bases). The germline V and J ends were trimmed by 0 bases and 8 bases, with 17 bases remaining between them. The CDR3 is 16 residues long. CDR1 is LNHNV and CDR2 is YYDKDF in the germline V gene (reference sequence). The CDR3 DNA follows: TGTGCCACCAGCAGAGATCCCCAGGGTCGTAGGTATGAGCAGTTCTTC. Translated: CATSRDPQGRRYEQFF.

The V call is TRBV5-1, the J call TRBJ1-2; D possibly corresponds to TRBD1 (6 bases). In germline, CDR1 is SGHRS, CDR2 YFSETQ. V shed 4 bases and J shed 2 bases, with 15 bases lying between them. CDR3 length equals 15 residues. DNA of the CDR3: TGCGCCAGCAGCGGGGGGGACACATGGAACTATGGCTACACCTTC. It yields the protein CASSGGDTWNYGYTF.

The chain links TRBV7-2 to TRBJ2-5; perhaps TRBD1 as D (6 bases). This CDR3 is built from 14 residues. With 8 bases removed from V and 5 bases from J, the gap between germline ends came to 18 bases. Germline loops: CDR1 SGHTA, CDR2 FQGNSA. CDR3 region: CASLGQGLHETQYF. The CDR3 nucleotides are TGTGCCAGCCTCGGCCAGGGGCTCCATGAGACCCAGTACTTC.

J is TRBJ2-6 and V is TRBV2; 7 positions match TRBD1. CDR1 is SNHLY, CDR2 FYNNEI, per germline. CDR3 size: 16 residues. Unmatched junction bases numbered 8, after V lost 7 bases and J lost 2 bases. CDR3 loop: CASNLDRVAGANVLTF. The CDR3 bases are TGTGCCAGCAACTTAGACAGGGTGGCTGGGGCCAACGTCCTGACTTTC.

J is TRBJ2-1 and V is TRBV19, with TRBD2 identical over 8 bases. Germline V gene data show CDR1 as LNHDA and CDR2 as SQIVND (reference sequence). With V trimmed by 7 bases and J by 6 bases, 17 bases remained unmatched. This CDR3 has 17 amino acids. The CDR3 spells CASTLRGSGELFNEQFF. The CDR3 bases are TGTGCCAGTACCCTCCGTGGTAGCGGGGAGCTATTCAATGAGCAGTTCTTC.

The chain couples TRBV6-5 to TRBJ2-3, with 8 nucleotides matching TRBD2. Germline values: CDR1 MNHEY, CDR2 SVGAGI. The length of the CDR3 is 15 residues. The V gene end was trimmed by 5 bases and the J gene end by 4 bases; junction bases not matched to a gene: 8. CDR3 bases: TGTGCCAGCAGTAAGGTAGCGGGGTACCCAGATACGCAGTATTTT. It yields the protein CASSKVAGYPDTQYF.

This clone showed up just a few times. J is TRBJ2-7 and V is TRBV9, with TRBD1 identical over 9 bases. The CDR3 totals 15 residues. Germline lookup yields CDR1 SGDLS and CDR2 YYNGEE. With V trimmed by 0 bases and J by 2 bases, 3 bases remained unmatched. For the CDR3, the DNA is TGTGCCAGCAGCGTAGGGACAGGGGACACCTACGAGCAGTACTTC. Translation: CASSVGTGDTYEQYF.

The gene calls are TRBV9 and TRBJ2-2; D call uncertain. Germline V gene data show CDR1 as SGDLS and CDR2 as YYNGEE. The CDR3 runs to 17 residues. The ends were cut back, 0 bases at V and 1 base at J, with 13 bases in the middle. In DNA, the CDR3 is TGTGCCAGCAGCGTAGTGTACAGCCCAAAGAACACCGGGGAGCTGTTTTTT. The encoded protein is CASSVVYSPKNTGELFF.

The chain employs TRBV28 and TRBJ1-1; 9 positions agree with TRBD1. Trimming cost V 2 bases and J 3 bases; bases outside gene matches: 4. CDR1 and CDR2 (germline): MDHEN, SYDVKM. The CDR3 has 15 amino acids. CDR3 residues: CASSLPGQGDTEAFF. The CDR3 DNA reads TGTGCCAGCAGTTTACCGGGACAGGGTGACACTGAAGCTTTCTTT.

V usage is TRBV18 and J usage is TRBJ1-5; 9 nucleotides align to TRBD1. The CDR3 consists of 17 residues. Germline CDR1 KGHSH, CDR2 LQKENI. After removal of 1 base from V and 6 bases from J, the junction contained 10 bases not matched to a gene. The CDR3 DNA reads as TGTGCCAGCTCACCACGAGCGAGGGGACAGGGAATTCAGCCCCAGCATTTT. Its protein is CASSPRARGQGIQPQHF.

The rearrangement joins TRBV7-3 to TRBJ2-1; a weak D match, TRBD1 (6 bases). Germline CDR1 is SGHTA and CDR2 is FQGTGA. This CDR3 is built from 16 residues. V lost 0 bases and J lost 5, with 14 bases in between. The CDR3: CASSLTIQGSNNEQFF. For the CDR3, the DNA is TGTGCCAGCAGCTTAACGATTCAGGGGTCTAACAATGAGCAGTTCTTC.

This clone was picked up one time. The chain has TRBV5-6 and TRBJ1-1, with 8 bases matching TRBD1. The J segment lost 0 bases and the V segment lost 5 bases, leaving 9 bases of the junction unmatched. The CDR3 runs to 16 residues. Germline assignment: CDR1 SGHDT and CDR2 YYEEEE. The chain's CDR3 is CASRLYRGSLNTEAFF. The CDR3 coding sequence is TGTGCCAGCAGGTTATACAGGGGGTCCCTGAACACTGAAGCTTTCTTT.

This clone was counted once. The V and J genes are TRBV5-1 and TRBJ2-3; the D gene is possibly TRBD1 (5 bases). The CDR3 length is 13 residues. Trimming took 4 bases from V and 10 from J, leaving 16 bases between them. In germline, CDR1 is SGHRS, CDR2 YFSETQ. The CDR3 DNA reads as TGCGCCAGCAGCCAACAACGGTGGGGCCCGCAGTATTTT. It codes for CASSQQRWGPQYF.

This chain uses TRBV29-1 with TRBJ1-2, with D unclear. There are 13 residues in the CDR3. V lost 2 bases to trimming and J lost 4 bases, with 11 bases between them. Germline lookup yields CDR1 SQVTM and CDR2 ANQGSEA. CDR3 in amino acids: CSVERGIPYGYTF. DNA of the CDR3: TGCAGCGTTGAACGCGGGATCCCCTATGGCTACACCTTC.

This clone was seen a handful of times. The V and J genes are TRBV28 and TRBJ1-6; D ambiguous. Per germline, CDR1 MDHEN and CDR2 SYDVKM. The V end was cut by 4 bases, the J end by 8 bases, with 18 bases between. The CDR3 is 16 residues long. The DNA of the CDR3 is TGTGCCAGCAGTTCACTCCTAGTGATTGCTTATTCACCCCTCCACTTT. It codes for CASSSLLVIAYSPLHF.

The chain links TRBV1 to TRBJ1-5; TRBD1 is the table's D call and was not checked against the DNA. TRBV1 is assigned pseudogene status. CDR3 length: 13 residues. CDR3 region: CTSSQDRGTPQHF. The CDR3 coding sequence is TGCACCAGCAGCCAAGACAGGGGAACGCCCCAGCATTTT.

This sequence joins TRBV25-1 and TRBJ2-3; D uncertain. Germline V lookup: CDR1 MGHDK, CDR2 SYGVNS. V gave up 6 bases and J gave up 8 bases, with 12 bases separating them. This CDR3 spans 12 amino acids. CDR3 amino acids: CASRTGIGTQYF. The CDR3 DNA reads TGTGCCAGCAGAACGGGTATCGGTACGCAGTATTTT. Using reference TRBV25-1 and TRBJ2-3 for the parts outside the CDR3, the full variable domain is EADIYQTPRYLVIGTGKKITLECSQTMGHDKMYWYQQDPGMELHLIHYSYGVNSTEKGDLSSESTVSRIRTEHFPLTLESARPSHTSQYLCASRTGIGTQYFGPGTRLTVL.

This chain links TRBV29-1 with TRBJ2-5; D call uncertain. TRBJ2-7 matches the DNA end more closely, so the J call is doubtful. The CDR3 consists of 12 residues. CDR1 and CDR2 (germline): SQVTM, ANQGSEA. CDR3 in amino acids: CSVEDEAYEQYF. CDR3 DNA: TGCAGCGTTGAAGATGAAGCCTACGAGCAGTACTTC.

V and J are TRBV25-1 and TRBJ1-1; perhaps TRBD1 as D (5 bases). V was shortened by 4 bases and J by 12 bases, with 12 bases between the two germline ends. The CDR3 consists of 11 residues. Germline loops: CDR1 MGHDK, CDR2 SYGVNS. The CDR3 is CASSGGGWTFF. The CDR3 DNA is TGTGCCAGCAGTGGGGGCGGCTGGACTTTCTTT. Filled out from reference TRBV25-1 and TRBJ1-1, the complete variable domain reads EADIYQTPRYLVIGTGKKITLECSQTMGHDKMYWYQQDPGMELHLIHYSYGVNSTEKGDLSSESTVSRIRTEHFPLTLESARPSHTSQYLCASSGGGWTFFGQGTRLTVV.

The chain combines TRBV6-6 with TRBJ2-1, with D possibly being TRBD2 (6 bases). Trimming cost V 5 bases and J 2 bases, with 13 bases left between them. The CDR3 runs 15 residues. Looked up from germline, CDR1 is MNHNY and CDR2 is SVGAGI (reference sequence). CDR3 DNA: TGTGCCAGCAGTCTTCGGGGGAATCCCTACAATGAGCAGTTCTTC. It encodes CASSLRGNPYNEQFF.

The chain uses TRBV11-2 and TRBJ2-6; TRBD1 agrees at 8 bases. V trimming: 3 bases; J trimming: 0 bases; junction bases outside the gene matches: 7. CDR3 length equals 18 residues. Germline CDR1 and CDR2: SGHAT and FQNNGV. Written as DNA, the CDR3 is TGTGCCAGCAGCTTCGGACAGGGCTACCTCTCTGGGGCCAACGTCCTGACTTTC. This codes for CASSFGQGYLSGANVLTF.

The chain recombines TRBV5-1 with TRBJ1-3; D call uncertain. Germline values: CDR1 SGHRS, CDR2 YFSETQ. Trimming cost V 0 bases and J 4 bases, with 11 bases left between them. This CDR3 spans 15 amino acids. CDR3 nucleotide sequence: TGCGCCAGCAGCTTGGCCGGAGTAAGGGGAAACACCATATATTTT. Its protein is CASSLAGVRGNTIYF.

This clone was counted only a few times. The chain employs TRBV11-3 and TRBJ2-3, with a possible D match to TRBD1 (6 bases). CDR3 size: 15 residues. From germline, CDR1 is SGHNT and CDR2 YENEEA. Trimming shortened V by 4 bases and J by 0 bases, and 11 bases separated the two germline ends. This CDR3 is CASSSLTGSTDTQYF. CDR3 bases: TGTGCCAGCAGCTCATTAACAGGGAGCACAGATACGCAGTATTTT.

The rearrangement uses TRBV29-1 and TRBJ2-4; perhaps TRBD1 as D (5 bases). CDR1 SQVTM and CDR2 ANQGSEA come from the germline V gene. V lost 0 bases to trimming and J lost 3 bases, with 24 bases between them. The CDR3 totals 19 residues. CDR3 region: CSVEEWSDIPLVSKNIQYF. The CDR3 DNA reads as TGCAGCGTTGAAGAGTGGTCGGACATTCCCCTTGTGAGCAAAAACATTCAGTACTTC.

This clone was detected a few times. The chain employs TRBV7-2 and TRBJ1-4, with 7 nucleotides matching TRBD1. V shed 1 base, J shed 5 bases, and the junction held 4 bases outside the gene matches. Germline CDR1 reads SGHTA; CDR2 reads FQGNSA. CDR3 size: 15 residues. The DNA of the CDR3 is TGTGCCAGCAGCTTAGTGACAGGGCAAAATGAAAAACTGTTTTTT. Encoded protein: CASSLVTGQNEKLFF. Using reference TRBV7-2 and TRBJ1-4 for the parts outside the CDR3, the full variable domain is GAGVSQSPSNKVTEKGKDVELRCDPISGHTALYWYRQSLGQGLEFLIYFQGNSAPDKSGLPSDRFSAERTGGSVSTLTIQRTQQEDSAVYLCASSLVTGQNEKLFFGSGTQLSVL.

The rearrangement links TRBV7-9 to TRBJ2-7; D may be TRBD2 (5 bases). V shed 2 bases and J shed 2 bases, with 10 bases lying between them. The CDR3 covers 14 residues. Germline loops: CDR1 SEHNR, CDR2 FQNEAQ (reference sequence). The CDR3: CASSLPGKTYEQYF. The CDR3 DNA sequence: TGTGCCAGCAGCTTACCCGGGAAAACCTACGAGCAGTACTTC. The variable domain in full, with the rest retrieved from reference TRBV7-9 and TRBJ2-7, is DTGVSQNPRHKITKRGQNVTFRCDPISEHNRLYWYRQTLGQGPEFLTYFQNEAQLEKSRLLSDRFSAERPKGSFSTLEIQRTEQGDSAMYLCASSLPGKTYEQYFGPGTRLTVT.

The CDR3 nucleotides are TGTGCCAGCAGTGACGCAGGGTATAACTATGGCTACACCTTC. The encoded protein is CASSDAGYNYGYTF. V and J are TRBV28 and TRBJ1-2, with a possible D match to TRBD1 (5 bases). V was pared by 5 bases and J by 1 base, with 11 bases between. The CDR3 totals 14 residues. Per germline, CDR1 MDHEN and CDR2 SYDVKM.

As concerns this clone: The junction departs from germline at one end; a sequencing error may be responsible. J is TRBJ1-4 and V is TRBV7-9; TRBD1 matches 7 bases. Germline values: CDR1 SEHNR, CDR2 FQNEAQ (reference sequence). The CDR3 runs 14 residues. The CDR3 DNA is TGTTCCAGCAGAGACGGGGCAGGGGGTGAAAAACTGTTTTTT. This sequence encodes CSSRDGAGGEKLFF.

The chain is built from TRBV4-1 and TRBJ2-1; no reliable D call. The V and J ends lost 0 bases and 5 bases respectively, with 11 bases between them. The CDR3 covers 15 residues. CDR1 is MGHRA and CDR2 is YSYEKL in the germline V gene. The CDR3 sequence is CASSQDGRVDNEQFF. DNA for the CDR3: TGCGCCAGCAGCCAAGACGGCCGGGTGGACAATGAGCAGTTCTTC.

The chain is built from TRBV7-9 and TRBJ1-6; no clear D. V was shortened by 5 bases and J by 5 bases, with 13 bases between the two germline ends. Germline CDR1 and CDR2: SEHNR and FQNEAQ (reference sequence). This CDR3 is built from 15 residues. The CDR3 coding sequence is TGTGCCAGCAGCCCGGGTATGGGAGATAATTCACCCCTCCACTTT. As protein: CASSPGMGDNSPLHF.